This T cell receptor beta chain was identified in a study of identical twins. Trimming took 5 bases from V and 12 from J, leaving 17 bases between them. This CDR3 is 13 amino acids long. Germline values: CDR1 MNHEY, CDR2 SMNVEV (reference sequence). TCRdb re-derived calls from the 5' RACE reads in MiXCR, one entry per CDR3 protein. The sample shows hundreds of thousands of distinct CDR3 sequences, roughly a tenth of them seen only once. This receptor was obtained from a woman younger than 35 in good health. Material for sequencing was memory (CD45RO+) T cells sorted from blood. V usage is TRBV27 and J usage is TRBJ1-5; no reliable D call. Here the CDR3 reads CASSPLGLADQHF. DNA for the CDR3: TGTGCCAGCAGTCCCTTGGGCCTAGCCGACCAGCATTTT.